These 24 T cell receptor beta chains came from one sample sequenced in a study of vaccination and CD4 T cells after COVID-19. Once obtained from cultured CD4+ T cells, the DNA was sequenced using the Oncomine TCR Beta short-read assay. TCRdb processed the PCR reads anew with MiXCR; each CDR3 protein has one entry. This sample has some 13,000 distinct CDR3 sequences, with 45% to 50% found just once. These receptors have no identified antigens. Treatment here: approximately nine-day PBMC culture with coronavirus spike peptide pools or control peptides (ViraFEST assay). The specimen was CD4+ T cells from blood, cultured in vitro. Receptor source: a human donor who had recovered from COVID-19.

The chain uses TRBV2 and TRBJ2-4, with D perhaps TRBD1 (6 bases). V was trimmed by 8 bases and J by 2 bases, leaving 16 bases between them. CDR1 is SNHLY and CDR2 is FYNNEI in the germline V gene. This CDR3 is 15 amino acids long. The CDR3 loop is CASSRQDISKNIQYF. In DNA form, the CDR3 reads TGTGCCAGCTCCAGACAGGATATTTCCAAAAACATTCAGTACTTC.

CDR3 DNA sequence: TGTGCCAGCAGTCCTGGACTAGCATCCTACGAGCAGTACTTC. Amino acids: CASSPGLASYEQYF. V and J are TRBV28 and TRBJ2-7; 8 bases line up with TRBD2. The CDR3 is made up of 14 amino acids. Looked up from germline, CDR1 is MDHEN and CDR2 is SYDVKM. V trimming: 5 bases; J trimming: 1 base; junction bases outside the gene matches: 4.

This rearrangement joins TRBV12-5 to TRBJ2-3; 10 bases align to TRBD2. CDR1 is LGHNT, CDR2 FRNRAP, per germline. This CDR3 has 17 amino acids. V gave up 1 base and J gave up 1 base; unmatched junction bases: 5. CDR3 amino acids: CASGLGRSGRGTDTQYF. CDR3 bases: TGTGCTAGTGGTTTGGGACGGAGCGGGAGGGGCACAGATACGCAGTATTTT.

V gene TRBV7-2 combines with J gene TRBJ2-3; D uncertain. Germline lookup yields CDR1 SGHTA and CDR2 FQGNSA. The CDR3 loop spans 16 amino acids. Trimming left V 3 bases short and J 1 base short, with 14 bases between. The DNA of the CDR3 is TGTGCCAGCAGCTTCCGGGTAGCCCGAGGCACAGATACGCAGTATTTT. Amino acids: CASSFRVARGTDTQYF.

The chain combines TRBV19 with TRBJ1-1; D remains unclear. The V end was cut by 3 bases, the J end by 1 base, with 12 bases between. The CDR3 consists of 15 residues. Looked up from germline, CDR1 is LNHDA and CDR2 is SQIVND (reference sequence). CDR3 amino acids: CASSIMDGSNTEAFF. Written as DNA, the CDR3 is TGTGCCAGTAGTATCATGGACGGATCGAACACTGAAGCTTTCTTT.

The chain links TRBV28 to TRBJ1-5, with D possibly being TRBD1 (5 bases). Per germline, CDR1 MDHEN and CDR2 SYDVKM. The CDR3 runs to 15 residues. V gave up 5 bases and J gave up 1 base, with 12 bases separating them. The CDR3 loop reads CASSHRRGSNQPQHF. CDR3 bases: TGTGCCAGCAGTCACCGTAGGGGAAGCAATCAGCCCCAGCATTTT.

The rearrangement uses TRBV20-1 and TRBJ2-7; 13 bases agree with TRBD2. The CDR3 is made up of 14 amino acids. After removal of 6 bases from V and 6 bases from J, the junction contained 8 bases not matched to a gene. Germline CDR1 DFQATT, CDR2 SNEGSKA (reference sequence). The CDR3 nucleotides read TGCAGTGCCCGCTCGCGACTAGCGGGGGGCGAGCAGTACTTC. The encoded protein is CSARSRLAGGEQYF.

CDR3 sequence (DNA): TGCAGTGCCCTGGGACGCGGGGAGCTGTTTTTT. Translated: CSALGRGELFF. The chain links TRBV20-1 to TRBJ2-2; D possibly matches TRBD1 or TRBD2 (5 bases each). V dropped 6 bases and J dropped 7 bases, with 9 bases sitting between them. Germline V gene data show CDR1 as DFQATT and CDR2 as SNEGSKA (reference sequence). This CDR3 is built from 11 residues.

The chain carries TRBV7-9 and TRBJ2-7; TRBD2 might be the D (5 bases). The germline V and J ends were trimmed by 0 bases and 2 bases, with 8 bases remaining between them. Germline V gives CDR1 SEHNR, CDR2 FQNEAQ (reference sequence). There are 14 residues in the CDR3. The CDR3: CASSLARAAYEQYF. The CDR3 nucleotides are TGTGCCAGCAGCTTAGCGCGGGCCGCCTACGAGCAGTACTTC.

The chain couples TRBV7-8 to TRBJ1-5; 8 bases line up with TRBD1. The CDR3 runs to 16 residues. V was clipped by 6 bases and J by 4 bases; unmatched bases: 11. From germline, CDR1 is SGHVS and CDR2 FQNEAQ. CDR3 sequence reads: CASRQGDRGKNQPQHF. CDR3 bases: TGTGCCAGCAGACAGGGAGACAGGGGAAAGAATCAGCCCCAGCATTTT. Filled out from reference TRBV7-8 and TRBJ1-5, the complete variable domain reads GAGVSQSPRYKVAKRGQDVALRCDPISGHVSLFWYQQALGQGPEFLTYFQNEAQLDKSGLPSDRFFAERPEGSVSTLKIQRTQQEDSAVYLCASRQGDRGKNQPQHFGDGTRLSIL.

This chain uses TRBV11-2 with TRBJ2-7, with TRBD1 as a possible D gene (6 bases). This CDR3 comprises 14 residues. Trimming pared 7 bases from V and 3 bases from J, leaving 16 bases between. Germline assignment: CDR1 SGHAT and CDR2 FQNNGV. The CDR3 DNA sequence: TGTGCCAGCACCAGGTCCAGGGGAATCTACGAGCAGTACTTC. This gives the protein CASTRSRGIYEQYF.

This clonotype was detected once. The rearrangement links TRBV23-1 to TRBJ2-7, with D maybe TRBD1 (5 bases). TRBV23-1 is assigned to the ORF class and has an uncertain function. V lost 6 bases, J lost 1 base, and 19 bases lay in between. The CDR3 is made up of 16 amino acids. CDR3 residues: CASRRPLGRLSYEQYF. The CDR3 region has the DNA TGCGCCAGCAGACGCCCTTTGGGGCGGCTTTCCTACGAGCAGTACTTC.

This clonotype showed up just a few times. The J gene is TRBJ2-5, the V gene TRBV28, with D perhaps assigned TRBD1 or TRBD2 (5 bases each). CDR1 MDHEN and CDR2 SYDVKM come from the germline V gene. The CDR3 length is 17 residues. V gave up 7 bases and J gave up 2 bases, with 23 bases separating them. CDR3 sequence (DNA): TGTGCCAGCAACCCTGTCGGGGCGTGGGGTCGTCAAGAGACCCAGTACTTC. This translates into CASNPVGAWGRQETQYF.

The rearrangement joins TRBV3-1 to TRBJ1-5; D gene ambiguous. Trimming took 3 bases from V and 1 from J, leaving 7 bases between them. Germline V lookup: CDR1 LGHDT, CDR2 YNNKEL (reference sequence). This CDR3 has 14 amino acids. The chain's CDR3 is CASSHSGSNQPQHF. As DNA, the CDR3 is TGTGCCAGCAGCCATTCTGGGAGCAATCAGCCCCAGCATTTT.

This clonotype appeared a few times. The gene calls are TRBV6-1 and TRBJ1-2, with D possibly TRBD1 on 5 matching bases. Trimming left V 0 bases short and J 5 bases short, with 13 bases between. Germline lookup yields CDR1 MNHNS and CDR2 SASEGT. This CDR3 comprises 15 residues. The CDR3 coding sequence is TGTGCCAGCAGTGAAGCGGGGCAGATCACGTATGGCTACACCTTC. This sequence encodes CASSEAGQITYGYTF.

The chain is built from TRBV19 and TRBJ2-1, with unresolved D. Trimming shortened V by 3 bases and J by 8 bases, and 8 bases separated the two germline ends. Germline lookup yields CDR1 LNHDA and CDR2 SQIVND (reference sequence). The CDR3 is made up of 12 amino acids. The CDR3 here is CASSMGGHEQFF. CDR3 DNA sequence: TGTGCCAGTAGTATGGGCGGTCATGAGCAGTTCTTC. Full variable domain (remainder filled in from reference TRBV19 and TRBJ2-1): DGGITQSPKYLFRKEGQNVTLSCEQNLNHDAMYWYRQDPGQGLRLIYYSQIVNDFQKGDIAEGYSVSREKKESFPLTVTSAQKNPTAFYLCASSMGGHEQFFGPGTRLTVL.

This clonotype was detected only a few times. The chain recombines TRBV12-3 or TRBV12-4 with TRBJ1-2, with D hard to call. Trimming removed 4 bases from V and 8 bases from J, with 11 bases in between. This CDR3 is 12 amino acids long. The chain's CDR3 is CASSWVPGGYTF. CDR3 in DNA: TGTGCCAGCAGTTGGGTTCCGGGGGGCTACACCTTC.

Concerning this clonotype itself: The junction departs from the called germline gene at one end, perhaps through a read error. CDR3 nucleotide sequence: TGCGCCAGCAGCCCGCAGGGGCTCTCCTACGAGCAGTACTTC. Its protein product is CASSPQGLSYEQYF. The chain joins TRBV7-9 to TRBJ2-7; D is possibly TRBD1 (6 bases). The germline V gene has CDR1 SEHNR and CDR2 FQNEAQ (reference sequence). The CDR3 length is 14 residues. Full variable domain (missing parts from reference TRBV7-9 and TRBJ2-7): DTGVSQNPRHKITKRGQNVTFRCDPISEHNRLYWYRQTLGQGPEFLTYFQNEAQLEKSRLLSDRFSAERPKGSFSTLEIQRTEQGDSAMYLCASSPQGLSYEQYFGPGTRLTVT.

This clonotype was counted a few times. The chain combines TRBV5-4 with TRBJ2-5, with 9 bases fitting TRBD1. The germline V gene encodes CDR1 SGHNT and CDR2 YYREEE (reference sequence). Trimming cost V 3 bases and J 3 bases; bases outside gene matches: 6. The CDR3 is 15 amino acids. The CDR3 reads CASSSRDREEETQYF. The CDR3 nucleotides are TGTGCCAGCAGCTCGCGGGACAGGGAAGAAGAGACCCAGTACTTC.

The chain has TRBV28 and TRBJ1-2; perhaps TRBD1 as D (5 bases). In germline, CDR1 is MDHEN, CDR2 SYDVKM. This CDR3 is 14 amino acids long. Trimming shortened V by 2 bases and J by 1 base, and 8 bases separated the two germline ends. DNA for the CDR3: TGTGCCAGCAGTTTAACCCAGGGTAACTATGGCTACACCTTC. Residues: CASSLTQGNYGYTF.

This clonotype was seen more than once but under ten times. The rearrangement joins TRBV20-1 to TRBJ1-2, with 7 positions matching TRBD1. Germline-derived CDR1 and CDR2 are DFQATT and SNEGSKA (reference sequence). Trimming at V came to 1 base and at J to 8 bases, leaving 13 bases not matched to a gene. This CDR3 region has 15 residues. The CDR3 coding sequence is TGCAGTGCTAGAGTCCCAGCGACAGGGTATTACGGCTACACCTTC. It yields the protein CSARVPATGYYGYTF.

Worth noting for this clonotype: At one boundary the junction diverges from the germline segment, which might be a read error. The rearrangement uses TRBV7-2 and TRBJ2-5, with TRBD2 identical over 12 bases. This CDR3 has 17 residues. Germline-derived CDR1 and CDR2 are SGHTA and FQGNSA. The CDR3 is CASTQRTSGTSQEAQYF. Written as DNA, the CDR3 is TGTGCCAGCACCCAACGGACTAGCGGGACTTCACAAGAGGCCCAGTACTTC.

The chain couples TRBV5-1 to TRBJ2-2, with 7 bases that match TRBD1. Germline trimming cut 4 bases from V and 6 bases from J; bases unmatched to any gene: 9. Germline V gene lookup returns CDR1 SGHRS and CDR2 YFSETQ. The CDR3 spans 15 residues. In nucleotides, the CDR3 is TGCGCCAGCAGCCAGAGAAGTACAGGGGCCGGGGAGCTGTTTTTT. Amino acid sequence: CASSQRSTGAGELFF.

The rearrangement links TRBV4-1 to TRBJ2-3; maybe TRBD2 (6 bases). V dropped 5 bases and J dropped 2 bases, with 8 bases sitting between them. Germline assignment: CDR1 MGHRA and CDR2 YSYEKL. CDR3 size: 13 residues. CDR3 loop: CASSGGNTDTQYF. The CDR3 nucleotides read TGCGCCAGCAGCGGAGGGAACACAGATACGCAGTATTTT.